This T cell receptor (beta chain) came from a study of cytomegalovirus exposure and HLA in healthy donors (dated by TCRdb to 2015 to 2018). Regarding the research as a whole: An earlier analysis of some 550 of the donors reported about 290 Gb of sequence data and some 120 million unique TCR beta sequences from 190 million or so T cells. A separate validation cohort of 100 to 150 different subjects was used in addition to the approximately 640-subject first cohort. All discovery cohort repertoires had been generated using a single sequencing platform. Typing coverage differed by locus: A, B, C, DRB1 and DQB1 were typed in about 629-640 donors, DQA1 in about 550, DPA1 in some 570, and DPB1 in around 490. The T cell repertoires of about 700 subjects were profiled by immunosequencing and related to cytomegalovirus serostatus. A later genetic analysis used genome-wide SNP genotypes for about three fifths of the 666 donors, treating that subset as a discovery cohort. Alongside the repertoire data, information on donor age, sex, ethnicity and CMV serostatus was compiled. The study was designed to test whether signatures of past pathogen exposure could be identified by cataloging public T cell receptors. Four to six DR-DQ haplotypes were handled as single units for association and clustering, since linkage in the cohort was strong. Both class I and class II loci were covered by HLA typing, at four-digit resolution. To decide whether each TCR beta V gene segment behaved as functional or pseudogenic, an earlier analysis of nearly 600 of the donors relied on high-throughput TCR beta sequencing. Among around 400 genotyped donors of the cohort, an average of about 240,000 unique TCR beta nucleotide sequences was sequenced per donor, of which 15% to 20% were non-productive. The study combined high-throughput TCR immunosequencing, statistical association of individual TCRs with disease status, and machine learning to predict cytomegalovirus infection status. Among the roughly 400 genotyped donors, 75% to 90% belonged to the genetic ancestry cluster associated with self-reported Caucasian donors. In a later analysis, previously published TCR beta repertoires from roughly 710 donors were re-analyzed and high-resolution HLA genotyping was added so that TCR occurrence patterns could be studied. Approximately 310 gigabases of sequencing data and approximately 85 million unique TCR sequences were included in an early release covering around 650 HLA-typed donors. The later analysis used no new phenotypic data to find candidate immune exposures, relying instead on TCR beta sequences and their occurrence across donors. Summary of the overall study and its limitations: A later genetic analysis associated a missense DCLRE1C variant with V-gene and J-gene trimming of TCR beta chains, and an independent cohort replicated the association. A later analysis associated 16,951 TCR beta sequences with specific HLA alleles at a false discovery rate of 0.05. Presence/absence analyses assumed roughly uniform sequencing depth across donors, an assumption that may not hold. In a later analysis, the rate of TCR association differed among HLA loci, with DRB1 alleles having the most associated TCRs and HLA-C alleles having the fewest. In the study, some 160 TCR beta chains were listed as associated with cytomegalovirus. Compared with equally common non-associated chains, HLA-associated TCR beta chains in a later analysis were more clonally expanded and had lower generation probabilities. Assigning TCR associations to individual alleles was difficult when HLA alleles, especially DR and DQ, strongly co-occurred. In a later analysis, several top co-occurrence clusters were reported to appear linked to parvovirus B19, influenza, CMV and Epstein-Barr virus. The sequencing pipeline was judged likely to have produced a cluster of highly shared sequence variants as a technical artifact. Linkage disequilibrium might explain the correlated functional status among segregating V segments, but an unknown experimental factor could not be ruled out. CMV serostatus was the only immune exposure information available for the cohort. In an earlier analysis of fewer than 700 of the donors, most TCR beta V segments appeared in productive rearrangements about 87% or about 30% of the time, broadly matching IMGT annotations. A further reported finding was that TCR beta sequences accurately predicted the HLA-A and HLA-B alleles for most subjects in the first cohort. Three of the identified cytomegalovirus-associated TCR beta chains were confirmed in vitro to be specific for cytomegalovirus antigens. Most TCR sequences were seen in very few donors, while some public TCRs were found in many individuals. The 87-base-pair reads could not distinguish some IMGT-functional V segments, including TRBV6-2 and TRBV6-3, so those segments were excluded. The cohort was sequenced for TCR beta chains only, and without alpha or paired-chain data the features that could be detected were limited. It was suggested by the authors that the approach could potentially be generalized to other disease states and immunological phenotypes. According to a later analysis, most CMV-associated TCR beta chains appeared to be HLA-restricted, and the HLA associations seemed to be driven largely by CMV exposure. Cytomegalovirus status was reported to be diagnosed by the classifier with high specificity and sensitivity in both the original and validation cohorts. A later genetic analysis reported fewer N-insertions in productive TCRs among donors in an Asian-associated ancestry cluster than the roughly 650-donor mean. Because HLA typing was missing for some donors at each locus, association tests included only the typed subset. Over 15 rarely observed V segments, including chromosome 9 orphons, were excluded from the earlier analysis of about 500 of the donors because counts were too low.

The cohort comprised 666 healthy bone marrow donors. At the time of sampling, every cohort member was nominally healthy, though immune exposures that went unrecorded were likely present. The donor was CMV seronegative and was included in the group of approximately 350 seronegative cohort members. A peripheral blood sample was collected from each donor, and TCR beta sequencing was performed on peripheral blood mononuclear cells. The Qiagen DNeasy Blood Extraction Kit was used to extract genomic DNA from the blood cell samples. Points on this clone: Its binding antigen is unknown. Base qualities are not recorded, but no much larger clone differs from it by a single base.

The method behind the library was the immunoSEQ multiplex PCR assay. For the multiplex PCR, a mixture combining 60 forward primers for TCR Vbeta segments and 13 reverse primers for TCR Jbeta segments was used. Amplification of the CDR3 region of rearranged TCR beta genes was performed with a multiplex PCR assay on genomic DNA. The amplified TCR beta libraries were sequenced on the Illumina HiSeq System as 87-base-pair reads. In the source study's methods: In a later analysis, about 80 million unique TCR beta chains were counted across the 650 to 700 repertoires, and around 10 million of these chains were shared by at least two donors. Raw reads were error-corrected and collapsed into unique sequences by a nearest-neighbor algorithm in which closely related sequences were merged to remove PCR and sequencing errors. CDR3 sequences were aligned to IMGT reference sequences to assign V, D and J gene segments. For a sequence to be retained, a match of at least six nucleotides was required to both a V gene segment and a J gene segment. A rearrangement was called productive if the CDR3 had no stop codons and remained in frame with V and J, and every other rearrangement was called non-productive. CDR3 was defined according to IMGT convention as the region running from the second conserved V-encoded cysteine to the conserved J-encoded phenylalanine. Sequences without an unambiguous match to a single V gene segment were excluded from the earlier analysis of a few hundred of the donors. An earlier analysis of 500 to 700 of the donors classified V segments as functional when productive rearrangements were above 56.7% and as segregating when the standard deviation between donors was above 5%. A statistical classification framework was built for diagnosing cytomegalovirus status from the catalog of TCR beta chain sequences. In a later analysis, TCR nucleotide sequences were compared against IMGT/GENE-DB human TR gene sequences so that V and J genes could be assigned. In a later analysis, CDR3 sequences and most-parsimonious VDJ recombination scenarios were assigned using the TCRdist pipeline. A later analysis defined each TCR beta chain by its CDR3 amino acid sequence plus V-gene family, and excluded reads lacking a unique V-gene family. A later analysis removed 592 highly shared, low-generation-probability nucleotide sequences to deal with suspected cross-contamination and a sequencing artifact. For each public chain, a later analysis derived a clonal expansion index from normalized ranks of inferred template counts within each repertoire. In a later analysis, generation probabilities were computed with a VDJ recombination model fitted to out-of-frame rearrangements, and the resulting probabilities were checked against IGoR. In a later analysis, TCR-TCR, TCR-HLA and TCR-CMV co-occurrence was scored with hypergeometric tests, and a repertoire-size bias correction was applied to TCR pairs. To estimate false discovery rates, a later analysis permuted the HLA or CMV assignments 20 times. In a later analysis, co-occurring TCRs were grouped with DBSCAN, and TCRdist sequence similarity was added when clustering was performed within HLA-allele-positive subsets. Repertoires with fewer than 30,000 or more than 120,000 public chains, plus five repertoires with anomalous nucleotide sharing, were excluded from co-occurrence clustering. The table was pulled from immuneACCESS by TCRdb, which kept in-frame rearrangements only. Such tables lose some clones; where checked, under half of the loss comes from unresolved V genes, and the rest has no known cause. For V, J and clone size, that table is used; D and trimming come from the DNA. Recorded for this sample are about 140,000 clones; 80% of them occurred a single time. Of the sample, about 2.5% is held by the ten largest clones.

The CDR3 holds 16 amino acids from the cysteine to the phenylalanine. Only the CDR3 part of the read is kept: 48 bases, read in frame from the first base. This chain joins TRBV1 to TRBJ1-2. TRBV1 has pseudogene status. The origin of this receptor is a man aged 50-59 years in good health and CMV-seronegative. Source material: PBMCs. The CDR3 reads CTSSHTSEGRGYGYTF. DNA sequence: TGCACCAGCAGCCACACCTCGGAGGGGCGCGGCTATGGCTACACCTTC.